This TCR beta chain originates from a study of blood T cells in healthy people across ages. CDR1 and CDR2 (germline): MNHEY, SVGEGT. CDR3 length: 16 amino acids. Losses at the gene ends were 5 bases for V and 10 bases for J; bases not matched to a gene: 15. On this clonotype: Its antigen is undetermined.

Findings and caveats of the study: When set beside aged donors, long-lived donors presented more naive CD4+ cells and higher diversity.

Per-sample PBMC isolation yielded at least 6.5 million cells. Through a sample-barcoded 5' primer and a J-beta primer mix, a second PCR was run for about 6 to 11 cycles. TCRdb used MiXCR to reprocess the 5' RACE reads, holding one entry per CDR3 protein. The sample yields 780,000 or so distinct CDR3 sequences, roughly 25% seen once. These data are also associated with another study on T cells of mothers and their children. As that study records: About 6 children and their three healthy Caucasian mothers were the donors. All extracted RNA went into cDNA synthesis, approximately 1.5 ug per 15 ul.

Sequenced input: blood. The gene calls are TRBV6-2 or TRBV6-3 and TRBJ2-1; the match to TRBD2 covers 9 bases. The receptor was derived from a boy aged 5-17 years in good health. The CDR3, as DNA: TGTGCCAGCAGTAGGCAGCCGGGACTAGCTTTCGGGGAGCAGTTCTTC. Its translation: CASSRQPGLAFGEQFF.